The rows below give T cell receptor beta chains drawn from one sample of a study of a mutant IDH1 vaccine in newly diagnosed glioma. TCRdb's copy holds only in-frame clones and misses some; the assay was immunoSEQ multiplex PCR. Among around 41,000 clones listed, 60% to 85% were seen once. Their antigens are not known. Sequenced material: PBMCs, taken from a glioma patient whose treatment included an IDH1 peptide vaccine. The source is a woman in her thirties or forties with glioma. Some clones in this sample may be carry-over from other donors' samples. The CDR3 runs from the conserved cysteine through the conserved F or W. A D gene is named only where the DNA matches it firmly. Some rows mark clone size as missing; the rest say once, few, many or name a class of expanded clone.

j_gene	abundance	v_gene	d_gene	CDR3nt	CDR3aa
TRBJ1-5	NA	TRBV5-5	NA	TGTGCCAGCAGCTTGGTTGACTATAATCAGCCCCAGCATTTT	CASSLVDYNQPQHF
TRBJ2-2	once	TRBV4-2	TRBD2	TGTGCCAGCAGCCAGGCCACTAGCGGGGGGACCGGGGAGCTGTTTTTT	CASSQATSGGTGELFF
TRBJ2-7	medium-sized	TRBV7-6	TRBD1	TGTGCCAGCAGCTTGGGACAGGGAGGGATCGAGCAGTACTTC	CASSLGQGGIEQYF
TRBJ1-2	few	TRBV4-2	TRBD1	TGTGCCAGCAGCCGAGGAAGTGGACAGGCTCGTCAGGGCTACACCTTC	CASSRGSGQARQGYTF
TRBJ2-7	once	TRBV7-6	TRBD1	TGTGCCAGCAGCTTAGGAGCCGGGACAGGGGTCGGTGAGCAGTACTTC	CASSLGAGTGVGEQYF
TRBJ1-1	NA	TRBV6-5	NA	TGTGCCAGCAGTTACTCAGGAACAGGCCAAGCTTTCTTT	CASSYSGTGQAFF
TRBJ1-1	NA	TRBV11-1	TRBD1	TGTGCCAGCAGGTCTCCGACAGGGGGCTACACTGAAGCTTTCTTT	CASRSPTGGYTEAFF
TRBJ2-5	NA	TRBV5-8	TRBD1	TGTGCCAGCAGTGCGACAGGGCTACAGACCCAGTACTTC	CASSATGLQTQYF
TRBJ2-3	NA	TRBV6-6	TRBD1	TGTGCCAGCATCAGGACAGGGACTCGAACAGATACGCAGTATTTT	CASIRTGTRTDTQYF
TRBJ1-3	NA	TRBV5-1	NA	TGCGCCAGCAGCTTGGGGGCGAGCTCTGGAAACACCATATATTTT	CASSLGASSGNTIYF
TRBJ1-1	NA	TRBV6-5	NA	TGTGCCAGCAGCCAAACAGATAACACTGAAGCTTTCTTT	CASSQTDNTEAFF
TRBJ2-4	medium-sized	TRBV23-1	NA	TGCGCCAGCAGTCCGGCGAGCATTCAGTACTTC	CASSPASIQYF
TRBJ1-4	NA	TRBV5-1	TRBD1	TGCGCCAGCAGCCGGACCGGACAGGGGACAACTAATGAAAAACTGCTTTTT	CASSRTGQGTTNEKLLF
TRBJ1-4	NA	TRBV15	NA	TGTGCCACCAGCAGAGAGAGGGTAACAACTAATGAAAAACTGTTTTTT	CATSRERVTTNEKLFF
TRBJ2-2	NA	TRBV13	NA	TGTGCCAGTCTACAGGGACGAAGCGGGGAGCTGTTTTTT	CASLQGRSGELFF
TRBJ1-1	NA	TRBV11-2	NA	TGTGCCAGCAGCTCCTCAATGAACACTGAAGCTTTCTTT	CASSSSMNTEAFF
TRBJ1-5	NA	TRBV6-1	TRBD1	TGTGCCAGCAGTGAAGCGACAGGGATCCCTCAGCCCCAGCATTTT	CASSEATGIPQPQHF
TRBJ2-5	NA	TRBV4-1	NA	TGCGCCAGCAGCCAAGTTTTCCTGGGGGGGACCCAGTACTTC	CASSQVFLGGTQYF
TRBJ2-2	NA	TRBV19	NA	TGTGCCAGTAGTAAACCCCAGGGGGGGACCGGGGAGCTGTTTTTT	CASSKPQGGTGELFF
TRBJ2-7	few	TRBV5-4	TRBD1	TGTGCCAGCAGCTTCCGGGACAGGGGTGCCGAGCAGTACTTC	CASSFRDRGAEQYF
TRBJ2-7	once	TRBV5-8	NA	TGTGCCAGCAGCTTTGGGGGAGGAGATGCGAAGCAGTACTTC	CASSFGGGDAKQYF
TRBJ2-7	once	TRBV25-1	TRBD2	TGTGCCACCCTCGGGGGGACGGTAAGTCCCTACGAGCAGTACTTC	CATLGGTVSPYEQYF
TRBJ1-3	NA	TRBV6-6	NA	TGTGCCAGCAGTTCGGGATCCTCAGGAAACACCATATATTTT	CASSSGSSGNTIYF
TRBJ1-1	NA	TRBV28	NA	TGTGCCAGCAGTCCATCATTAGAAGCTTTCTTT	CASSPSLEAFF
TRBJ1-4	NA	TRBV5-6	TRBD1	TGTGCCAGCAGCTCGGGACAGGGCCCCAATGAAAAACTGTTTTTT	CASSSGQGPNEKLFF
TRBJ2-7	NA	TRBV7-9	TRBD1	TGTGCCAGCAGCCGACAGGGGGTTAACTACGAGCAGTACTTC	CASSRQGVNYEQYF
TRBJ1-2	NA	TRBV4-2	NA	TGTGCCAGCAGCCAAGATCTCAAGGTCTACACCTTC	CASSQDLKVYTF
TRBJ1-3	NA	TRBV9	NA	TGTGCCAGCAGCGTAGGGGGGGCAGCGGGATCTAGGAACACCATATATTTT	CASSVGGAAGSRNTIYF
TRBJ2-2	NA	TRBV4-2	NA	TGTGCCAGCAGCCACGACACCGGGGAGCTGTTTTTT	CASSHDTGELFF
TRBJ2-1	NA	TRBV29-1	TRBD2	TGCAGCGTTGGGCCTAGCGGTGCCTACAATGAGCAGTTCTTC	CSVGPSGAYNEQFF
TRBJ2-1	NA	TRBV5-6	NA	TGTGCCAGCAGCTTGGTAGTGGGGGGAACCTACAATGAGCAGTTCTTC	CASSLVVGGTYNEQFF
TRBJ2-7	NA	TRBV7-3	NA	TGTGCCAGCAGCTTCGCGGGGAACAGGGACGAGCAGTACTTC	CASSFAGNRDEQYF
TRBJ2-7	NA	TRBV29-1	NA	TGCAGCGTTGGAGGAGCAGCTAGTACCGAGCAGTACTTC	CSVGGAASTEQYF
TRBJ2-7	once	TRBV7-2	NA	TGTGCCAGCAGCTTAGACCTCTACTACGAGCAGTACTTC	CASSLDLYYEQYF
TRBJ1-1	NA	TRBV7-9	NA	TGTGCCAGCAGCTTCGCCGGGTATGAAGCTTTCTTT	CASSFAGYEAFF
TRBJ2-2	NA	TRBV5-1	NA	TGCGCCAGCAGCTCCCCCGGTGCATTAGGGGTCCCCGGGGAGCTGTTTTTT	CASSSPGALGVPGELFF
TRBJ2-5	NA	TRBV2	TRBD1	TGTGCCAGCAGACCGGACAGGGGAAGGGAAGAGACCCAGTACTTC	CASRPDRGREETQYF
TRBJ2-4	NA	TRBV2	TRBD2	TGTGCCAGTGAAAATGCGTTGGGGGGGAACATTCAGTACTTC	CASENALGGNIQYF
TRBJ1-2	NA	TRBV5-1	TRBD1	TGCGCCAGCAGCGAGGCAGGGGGCGACTATGGCTACACCTTC	CASSEAGGDYGYTF
TRBJ2-4	NA	TRBV2	NA	TGTGCCAGCAGTTGGGGTACTAGCATCTACGAGGGGGCCAAAAACATTCAGTACTTC	CASSWGTSIYEGAKNIQYF
TRBJ1-2	NA	TRBV9	NA	TGTGCCAGCAGCGGGGGAGACGGACCTGGCTACACCTTC	CASSGGDGPGYTF
TRBJ1-1	few	TRBV11-2	NA	TGTGCCAGCAGCGCACTCAGGGGTACCACTGAAGCTTTCTTT	CASSALRGTTEAFF
TRBJ2-7	NA	TRBV21-1	NA	TGTGCCCCTTCAAGGGGCGGTGCCTACGAGCAGTACTTC	CAPSRGGAYEQYF
TRBJ2-1	NA	TRBV27	TRBD2	TGTGCCAGCAGTTGGTCTAGCGGGGCGATTGAACTCTTC	CASSWSSGAIELF
TRBJ2-1	medium-sized	TRBV29-1	NA	TGCAGCGGCATCCTTTCGGTGAATGAGCAGTTCTTC	CSGILSVNEQFF
TRBJ2-1	few	TRBV7-9	TRBD2	TGTGCCAGCAGCCCTGGGGGACTAGCGGGGGGCATAACCTACAATGAGCAGTTCTTC	CASSPGGLAGGITYNEQFF
TRBJ1-1	NA	TRBV15	NA	TGTGCCACCAGCAGGGACGGAATGAACACTGAAGCTTTCTTT	CATSRDGMNTEAFF
TRBJ2-5	NA	TRBV10-3	TRBD2	TGTGCCTCCGCGGGGGGGCCCCACGAGCCTCAAGAGACCCAGTACTTC	CASAGGPHEPQETQYF
TRBJ2-7	NA	TRBV7-2	TRBD2	TGTGCCAGCAGCTCGTACGGGGGGACCTACGAGCAGTACTTC	CASSSYGGTYEQYF
TRBJ2-1	NA	TRBV6-5	NA	TGTGCCAGCAGTTACGGCGTTGTGCAGTTCTTC	CASSYGVVQFF
TRBJ2-4	NA	TRBV6-5	TRBD2	TGTGCCAGCAGGACGACTAGCGGGAATGAAAACATTCAGTACTTC	CASRTTSGNENIQYF
TRBJ2-2	NA	TRBV19	TRBD2	TGTGCCAGTAGTCCTAGCGGGAGTGGAACCGGGGAGCTGTTTTTT	CASSPSGSGTGELFF
TRBJ1-2	few	TRBV30	NA	TGTGCCTGGAGCCCAGGGGACTATGGCTACACCTTC	CAWSPGDYGYTF
TRBJ2-7	once	TRBV7-9	TRBD2	TGTGCCAGCAGTTCACCCCCTAGCGGTAGCTACGAGCAGTACTTC	CASSSPPSGSYEQYF
TRBJ2-1	NA	TRBV7-9	NA	TGTGCCAGCAGCTCCCCAGGGGGGGGATTTGAGCAGTTCTTC	CASSSPGGGFEQFF
TRBJ1-1	NA	TRBV18	NA	TGTGCCAGCTCACCAGTGACAATGAACACTGAAGCTTTCTTT	CASSPVTMNTEAFF